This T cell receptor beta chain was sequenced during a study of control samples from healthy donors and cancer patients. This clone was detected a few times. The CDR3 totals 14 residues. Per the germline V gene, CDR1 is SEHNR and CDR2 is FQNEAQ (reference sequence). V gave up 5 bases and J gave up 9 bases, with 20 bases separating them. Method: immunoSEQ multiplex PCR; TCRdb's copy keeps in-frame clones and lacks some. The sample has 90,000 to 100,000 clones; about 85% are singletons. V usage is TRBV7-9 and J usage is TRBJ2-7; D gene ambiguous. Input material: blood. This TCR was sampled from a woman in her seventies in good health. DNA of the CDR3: TGTGCCAGCAGCGGGTGGCTTTCTCCCTTTGGGCAGTACTTC. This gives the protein CASSGWLSPFGQYF. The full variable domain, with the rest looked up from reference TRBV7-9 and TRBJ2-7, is DTGVSQNPRHKITKRGQNVTFRCDPISEHNRLYWYRQTLGQGPEFLTYFQNEAQLEKSRLLSDRFSAERPKGSFSTLEIQRTEQGDSAMYLCASSGWLSPFGQYFGPGTRLTVT.